One and the same sample provided the 20 T cell receptor beta chains below, sequenced in a study of somatic mutations in cytotoxic T cells in rheumatoid arthritis. Assay: immunoSEQ multiplex PCR; the TCRdb copy retains only in-frame clones and omits some. The sample contains some 11,000 clones, about 69% of which appear only once. Specimen: CD8+ T cells sorted from blood. The origin of the receptors is an adult with rheumatoid arthritis.

V usage is TRBV7-3 and J usage is TRBJ2-1; no definite D call. V shed 5 bases and J shed 0 bases, with 11 bases lying between them. CDR1 and CDR2 (germline): SGHTA, FQGTGA. The CDR3 covers 15 residues. The CDR3 loop is CASSPSGSSYNEQFF. CDR3 DNA sequence: TGTGCCAGCAGCCCTTCAGGAAGCTCCTACAATGAGCAGTTCTTC.

This clone was seen more than once but under ten times. The junction shows a germline mismatch at one end, possibly a read error. The genes are TRBV7-7 and TRBJ2-2; 8 bases are a match to TRBD1. The CDR3 covers 12 residues. CDR1 SSHAT and CDR2 FNYEAQ come from the germline V gene (reference sequence). The DNA of the CDR3 is TGTGCTAGCAGGGGGCTGGGCGAGGAGCTGTTTTTT. This codes for CASRGLGEELFF.

The chain joins TRBV28 to TRBJ2-4, with D tentatively TRBD1 (6 bases). V dropped 6 bases and J dropped 6 bases, with 15 bases sitting between them. CDR1 and CDR2 from the germline V gene are MDHEN and SYDVKM. The CDR3 is 14 residues long. CDR3 nucleotides: TGTGCCAGCAGCCCACCCGGGGACACAAACATTCAGTACTTC. This encodes CASSPPGDTNIQYF.

This clone has only one observation. The genes are TRBV28 and TRBJ2-7; TRBD2 agrees at 7 bases. The CDR3 covers 16 residues. In germline, CDR1 is MDHEN, CDR2 SYDVKM. Trimming removed 4 bases from V and 7 bases from J; junction bases left unmatched: 16. The CDR3 sequence is CASSSPRGPGGREQYF. The CDR3 coding sequence is TGTGCCAGCAGTTCGCCAAGGGGTCCGGGGGGTAGAGAGCAGTACTTC.

The chain recombines TRBV7-9 with TRBJ1-3; no clear D. This CDR3 is built from 14 residues. Germline assignment: CDR1 SEHNR and CDR2 FQNEAQ (reference sequence). The V gene lost 1 base and the J gene lost 0 bases, with 4 bases spanning the gap. CDR3 amino acids: CASSLVFSGNTIYF. CDR3 nucleotides: TGTGCCAGCAGCTTAGTATTCTCTGGAAACACCATATATTTT. The full variable domain, completed using reference TRBV7-9 and TRBJ1-3, is DTGVSQNPRHKITKRGQNVTFRCDPISEHNRLYWYRQTLGQGPEFLTYFQNEAQLEKSRLLSDRFSAERPKGSFSTLEIQRTEQGDSAMYLCASSLVFSGNTIYFGEGSWLTVV.

Here the CDR3 DNA reads TGTGCCAGCAGCCCCGGACTAGCGGGGTGGAATGAGCAGTTCTTC. The encoded protein is CASSPGLAGWNEQFF. The gene calls are TRBV11-3 and TRBJ2-1; 12 bases are shared with TRBD2. Trimming took 5 bases from V and 7 from J; bases not matched to a gene: 6. The germline V gene has CDR1 SGHNT and CDR2 YENEEA. This CDR3 is built from 15 residues.

This clone has more than one count but fewer than ten. The chain combines TRBV27 with TRBJ1-6; D remains unclear. Germline lookup yields CDR1 MNHEY and CDR2 SMNVEV (reference sequence). This CDR3 comprises 14 residues. The V end lost 2 bases, the J end lost 9 bases, and 11 bases lay between the germline ends. The CDR3 is CASSLMGRGSPLHF. DNA of the CDR3: TGTGCCAGCAGTTTAATGGGCCGGGGTTCACCCCTCCACTTT.

The V call is TRBV6-6, the J call TRBJ2-3; 7 bases fit TRBD1. V gave up 2 bases and J gave up 0 bases; unmatched junction bases: 5. Germline V gene lookup returns CDR1 MNHNY and CDR2 SVGAGI (reference sequence). The length of the CDR3 is 16 residues. The CDR3 here is CASSYPGTVSTDTQYF. CDR3 DNA sequence: TGTGCCAGCAGTTACCCTGGGACAGTCAGCACAGATACGCAGTATTTT.

V usage is TRBV28 and J usage is TRBJ2-1; 8 nucleotides match TRBD2. Germline-derived CDR1 and CDR2 are MDHEN and SYDVKM. The CDR3 is made up of 17 amino acids. With V trimmed by 1 base and J by 10 bases, 15 bases remained unmatched. The CDR3 protein is CASSLLFHGGIAGEQFF. CDR3 DNA sequence: TGTGCCAGCAGTTTATTGTTCCATGGGGGGATAGCGGGAGAGCAGTTCTTC.

The CDR3 nucleotides are TGCGCCAGCAGCCAAGGACGACAGGGTTTCGGGGAGACCCAGTACTTC. Translating it yields CASSQGRQGFGETQYF. The chain links TRBV4-3 to TRBJ2-5; 7 bases fit TRBD1. Germline loops: CDR1 LGHNA, CDR2 YSLEER. The CDR3 is made up of 16 amino acids. With V trimmed by 1 base and J by 5 bases, 10 bases remained unmatched.

The chain links TRBV5-6 to TRBJ2-1, with 7 positions matching TRBD2. V lost 2 bases and J lost 5; bases outside the gene matches: 10. This CDR3 comprises 16 residues. Germline assignment: CDR1 SGHDT and CDR2 YYEEEE. The CDR3 is CASSLGRGTNNNEQFF. The CDR3 DNA follows: TGTGCCAGCAGCTTAGGCCGCGGGACTAACAACAATGAGCAGTTCTTC. Together with reference TRBV5-6 and TRBJ2-1, the CDR3 gives the full variable domain: DAGVTQSPTHLIKTRGQQVTLRCSPKSGHDTVSWYQQALGQGPQFIFQYYEEEERQRGNFPDRFSGHQFPNYSSELNVNALLLGDSALYLCASSLGRGTNNNEQFFGPGTRLTVL.

The chain has TRBV6-6 and TRBJ2-1; 7 positions match TRBD2. The CDR3 spans 16 residues. J lost 0 bases, V lost 0 bases, and 2 bases had no gene match. From germline, CDR1 is MNHNY and CDR2 SVGAGI (reference sequence). CDR3 sequence: CASSYSGGSSYNEQFF. The CDR3 region has the DNA TGTGCCAGCAGTTACTCGGGGGGGTCCTCCTACAATGAGCAGTTCTTC.

The chain combines TRBV4-1 with TRBJ1-5, with 11 bases fitting TRBD1. Germline lookup yields CDR1 MGHRA and CDR2 YSYEKL. The V and J ends lost 0 bases and 7 bases, in that order; junction bases with no gene match: 8. This CDR3 spans 17 amino acids. The CDR3 nucleotides read TGCGCCAGCAGCCAAGATCCGGGACAGGGGGGAATACAGCCCCAGCATTTT. Translating gives CASSQDPGQGGIQPQHF.

The CDR3 DNA sequence: TGTGCCAGTAGTATACGGCAGGGGTTTGGCTACACCTTC. It yields the protein CASSIRQGFGYTF. The rearrangement uses TRBV19 and TRBJ1-2; the D gene is possibly TRBD1 (6 bases). CDR3 length equals 13 residues. CDR1 is LNHDA, CDR2 SQIVND, per germline (reference sequence). V lost 2 bases and J lost 7, with 11 bases in between.

This chain links TRBV5-6 with TRBJ1-1; D not certain. CDR3 length: 14 residues. Germline loops: CDR1 SGHDT, CDR2 YYEEEE. Trimming stripped 0 bases from V and 3 bases from J, with 9 bases between. CDR3 loop: CASSLVGSDTEAFF. The CDR3 DNA sequence: TGTGCCAGCAGCTTGGTAGGTTCGGACACTGAAGCTTTCTTT.

This clone was counted between two and nine times. The chain combines TRBV15 with TRBJ2-1; D is unclear. The CDR3 is 15 amino acids. Trimming pared 6 bases from V and 0 bases from J, leaving 12 bases between. The germline V gene encodes CDR1 LNHNV and CDR2 YYDKDF (reference sequence). The CDR3 here is CATRSTEFSYNEQFF. The CDR3 nucleotides are TGTGCCACCAGATCCACCGAATTCTCCTACAATGAGCAGTTCTTC.

There are a few counts of this clone. This chain uses TRBV2 with TRBJ1-5; D might be TRBD1 (5 bases). Trimming cost V 7 bases and J 5 bases, with 15 bases left between them. Per germline, CDR1 SNHLY and CDR2 FYNNEI. CDR3 size: 14 residues. The CDR3 DNA sequence: TGTGCCAGCACCGACAGTAAAATCTATCAGCCCCAGCATTTT. It encodes CASTDSKIYQPQHF. Together with reference TRBV2 and TRBJ1-5, the CDR3 gives the full variable domain: EPEVTQTPSHQVTQMGQEVILRCVPISNHLYFYWYRQILGQKVEFLVSFYNNEISEKSEIFDDQFSVERPDGSNFTLKIRSTKLEDSAMYFCASTDSKIYQPQHFGDGTRLSIL.

The J gene is TRBJ2-1, the V gene TRBV4-3; no clear D gene. The CDR3 totals 11 residues. Germline CDR1 LGHNA, CDR2 YSLEER. Trimming removed 2 bases at V and 11 bases at J, with 7 bases between. The CDR3 nucleotides read TGCGCCAGCAGCCAAAGTGGCCAGCAGTTCTTC. Residues: CASSQSGQQFF.

The V gene is TRBV4-2, the J gene TRBJ2-5; unclear D gene. Matching the DNA end better, TRBJ2-7 makes the J call doubtful. This CDR3 has 14 residues. CDR1 and CDR2 (germline): LGHNA, YNFKEQ. CDR3 region: CASSQAGSLGEQYF. In DNA, the CDR3 is TGTGCCAGCAGCCAAGCAGGCAGTCTGGGCGAGCAGTACTTC.

V is TRBV9 and J is TRBJ2-7; D possibly corresponds to TRBD1 (5 bases). In germline, CDR1 is SGDLS, CDR2 YYNGEE. The V end lost 4 bases, the J end lost 0 bases, and 11 bases lay between the germline ends. CDR3 size: 14 residues. CDR3 in DNA: TGTGCCAGCAGCATAACAGGAGACTCCTACGAGCAGTACTTC. Its protein product is CASSITGDSYEQYF.